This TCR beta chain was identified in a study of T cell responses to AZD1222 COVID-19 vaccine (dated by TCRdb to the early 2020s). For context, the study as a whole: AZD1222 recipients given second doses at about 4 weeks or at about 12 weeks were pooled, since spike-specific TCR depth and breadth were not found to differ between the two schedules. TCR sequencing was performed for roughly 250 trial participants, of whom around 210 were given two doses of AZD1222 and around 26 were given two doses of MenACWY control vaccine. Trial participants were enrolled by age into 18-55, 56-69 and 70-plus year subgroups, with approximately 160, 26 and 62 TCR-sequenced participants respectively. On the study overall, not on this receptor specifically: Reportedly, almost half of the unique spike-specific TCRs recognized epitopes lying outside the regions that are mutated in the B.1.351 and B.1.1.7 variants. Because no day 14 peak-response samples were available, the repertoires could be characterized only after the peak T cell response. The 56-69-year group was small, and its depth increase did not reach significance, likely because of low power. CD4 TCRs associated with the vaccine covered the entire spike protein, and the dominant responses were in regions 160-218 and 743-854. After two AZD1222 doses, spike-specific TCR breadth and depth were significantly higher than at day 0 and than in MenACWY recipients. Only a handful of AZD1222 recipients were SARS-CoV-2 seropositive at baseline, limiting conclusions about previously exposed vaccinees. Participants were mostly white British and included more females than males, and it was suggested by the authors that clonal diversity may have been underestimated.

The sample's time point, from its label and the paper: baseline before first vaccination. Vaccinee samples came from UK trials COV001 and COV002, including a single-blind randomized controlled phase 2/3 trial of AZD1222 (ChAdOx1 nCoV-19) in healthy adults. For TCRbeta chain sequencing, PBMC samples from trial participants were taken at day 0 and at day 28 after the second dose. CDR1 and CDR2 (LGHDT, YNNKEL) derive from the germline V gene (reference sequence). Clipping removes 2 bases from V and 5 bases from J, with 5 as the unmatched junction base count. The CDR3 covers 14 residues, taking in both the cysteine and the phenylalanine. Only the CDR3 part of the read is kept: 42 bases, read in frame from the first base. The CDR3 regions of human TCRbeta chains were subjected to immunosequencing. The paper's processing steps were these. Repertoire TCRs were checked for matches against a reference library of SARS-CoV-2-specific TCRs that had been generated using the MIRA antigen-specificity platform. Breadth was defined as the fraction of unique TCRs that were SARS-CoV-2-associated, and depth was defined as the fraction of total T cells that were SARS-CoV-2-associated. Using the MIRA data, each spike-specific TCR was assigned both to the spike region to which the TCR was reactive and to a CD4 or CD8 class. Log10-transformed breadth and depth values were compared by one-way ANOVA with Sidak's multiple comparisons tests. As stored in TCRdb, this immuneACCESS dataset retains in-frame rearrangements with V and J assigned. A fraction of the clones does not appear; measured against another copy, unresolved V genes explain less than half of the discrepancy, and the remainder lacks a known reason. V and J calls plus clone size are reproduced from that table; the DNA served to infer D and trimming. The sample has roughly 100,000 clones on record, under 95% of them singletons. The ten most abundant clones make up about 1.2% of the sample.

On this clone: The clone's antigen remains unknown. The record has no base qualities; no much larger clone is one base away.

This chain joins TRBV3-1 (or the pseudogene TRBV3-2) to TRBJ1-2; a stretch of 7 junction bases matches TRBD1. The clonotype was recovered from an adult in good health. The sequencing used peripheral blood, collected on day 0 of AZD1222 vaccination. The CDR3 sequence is CASSQLGTEYGYTF. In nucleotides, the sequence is TGTGCCAGCAGCCAATTAGGGACAGAGTATGGCTACACCTTC.